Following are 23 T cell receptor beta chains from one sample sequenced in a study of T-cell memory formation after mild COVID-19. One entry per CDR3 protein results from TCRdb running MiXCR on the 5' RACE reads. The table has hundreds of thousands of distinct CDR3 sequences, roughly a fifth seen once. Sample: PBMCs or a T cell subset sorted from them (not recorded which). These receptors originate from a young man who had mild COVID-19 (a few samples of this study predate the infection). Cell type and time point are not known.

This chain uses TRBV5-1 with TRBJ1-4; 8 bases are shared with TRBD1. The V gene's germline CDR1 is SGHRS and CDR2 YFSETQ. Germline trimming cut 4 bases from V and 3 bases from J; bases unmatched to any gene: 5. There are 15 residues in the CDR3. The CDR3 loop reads CASSTRTGSNEKLFF. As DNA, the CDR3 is TGCGCCAGCAGCACGAGGACAGGGTCTAATGAAAAACTGTTTTTT.

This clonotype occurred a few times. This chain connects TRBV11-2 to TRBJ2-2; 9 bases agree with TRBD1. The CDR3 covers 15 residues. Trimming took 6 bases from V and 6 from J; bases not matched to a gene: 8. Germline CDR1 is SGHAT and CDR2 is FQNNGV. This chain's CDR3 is CASRLPGQGAGELFF. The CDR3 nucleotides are TGTGCCAGCAGATTACCGGGACAGGGAGCCGGGGAGCTGTTTTTT.

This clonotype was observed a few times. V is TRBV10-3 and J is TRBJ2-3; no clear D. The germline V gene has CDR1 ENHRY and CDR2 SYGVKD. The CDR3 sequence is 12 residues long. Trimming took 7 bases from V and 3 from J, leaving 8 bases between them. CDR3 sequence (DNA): TGTGCCATCACTACTACAACAGATACGCAGTATTTT. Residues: CAITTTTDTQYF.

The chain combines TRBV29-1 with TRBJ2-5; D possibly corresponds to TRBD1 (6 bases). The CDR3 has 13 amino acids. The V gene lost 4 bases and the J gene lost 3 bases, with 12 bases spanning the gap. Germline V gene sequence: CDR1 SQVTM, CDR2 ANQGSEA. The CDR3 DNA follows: TGCAGCGTTGGTGGGGACACAGAAGAGACCCAGTACTTC. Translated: CSVGGDTEETQYF.

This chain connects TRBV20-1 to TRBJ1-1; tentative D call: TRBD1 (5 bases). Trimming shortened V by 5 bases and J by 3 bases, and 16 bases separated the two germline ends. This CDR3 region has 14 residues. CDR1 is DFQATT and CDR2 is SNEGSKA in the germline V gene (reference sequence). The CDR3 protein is CSAQGEWMYTEAFF. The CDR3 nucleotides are TGCAGTGCTCAGGGAGAATGGATGTACACTGAAGCTTTCTTT.

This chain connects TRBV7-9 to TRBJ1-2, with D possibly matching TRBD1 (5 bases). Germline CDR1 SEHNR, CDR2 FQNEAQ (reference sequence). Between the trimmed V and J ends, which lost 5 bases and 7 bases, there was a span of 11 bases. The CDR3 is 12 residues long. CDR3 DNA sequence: TGTGCCAGCAGCCCACCGCAGGGTGGCTACACCTTC. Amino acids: CASSPPQGGYTF.

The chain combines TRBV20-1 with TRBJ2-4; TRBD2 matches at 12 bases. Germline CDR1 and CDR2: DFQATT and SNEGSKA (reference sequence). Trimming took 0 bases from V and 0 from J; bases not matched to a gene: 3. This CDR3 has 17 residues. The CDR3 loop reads CSARDLAGGEAKNIQYF. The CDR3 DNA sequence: TGCAGTGCTAGAGATCTAGCGGGGGGGGAAGCCAAAAACATTCAGTACTTC.

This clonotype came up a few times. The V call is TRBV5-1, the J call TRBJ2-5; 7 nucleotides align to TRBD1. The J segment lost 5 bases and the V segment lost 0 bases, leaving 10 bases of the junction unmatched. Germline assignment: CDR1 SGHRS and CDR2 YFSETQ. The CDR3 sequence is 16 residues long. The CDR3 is CASSLGGTAVGETQYF. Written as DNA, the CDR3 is TGCGCCAGCAGCTTGGGAGGGACAGCCGTTGGGGAGACCCAGTACTTC.

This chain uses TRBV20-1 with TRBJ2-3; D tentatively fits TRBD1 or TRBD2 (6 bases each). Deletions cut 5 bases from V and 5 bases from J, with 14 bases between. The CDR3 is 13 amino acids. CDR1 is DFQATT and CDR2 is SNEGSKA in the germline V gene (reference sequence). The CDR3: CSAPDEGGDTQYF. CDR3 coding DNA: TGCAGTGCTCCTGACGAGGGGGGAGATACGCAGTATTTT.

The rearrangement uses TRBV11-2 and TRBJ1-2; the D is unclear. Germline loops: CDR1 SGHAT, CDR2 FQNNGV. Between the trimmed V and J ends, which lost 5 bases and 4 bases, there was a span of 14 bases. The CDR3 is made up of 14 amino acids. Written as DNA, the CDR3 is TGTGCCAGCAGCCCGACCGGGTTCCCCTATGGCTACACCTTC. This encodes CASSPTGFPYGYTF. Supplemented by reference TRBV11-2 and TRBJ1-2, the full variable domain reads EAGVAQSPRYKIIEKRQSVAFWCNPISGHATLYWYQQILGQGPKLLIQFQNNGVVDDSQLPKDRFSAERLKGVDSTLKIQPAKLEDSAVYLCASSPTGFPYGYTFGSGTRLTVV.

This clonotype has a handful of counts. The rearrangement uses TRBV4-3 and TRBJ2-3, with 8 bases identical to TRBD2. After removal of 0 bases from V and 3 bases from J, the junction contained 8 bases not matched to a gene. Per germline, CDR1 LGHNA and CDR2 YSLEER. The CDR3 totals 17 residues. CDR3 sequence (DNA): TGCGCCAGCAGCCAAGATCTTCCGGGGGGGCAAACAGATACGCAGTATTTT. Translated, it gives CASSQDLPGGQTDTQYF.

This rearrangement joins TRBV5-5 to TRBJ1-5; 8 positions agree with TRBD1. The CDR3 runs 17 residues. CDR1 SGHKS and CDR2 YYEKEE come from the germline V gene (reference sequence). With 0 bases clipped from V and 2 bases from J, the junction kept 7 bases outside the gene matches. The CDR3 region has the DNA TGTGCCAGCAGCTTGGAGGGGACAGGAGTAGGCAATCAGCCCCAGCATTTT. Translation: CASSLEGTGVGNQPQHF.

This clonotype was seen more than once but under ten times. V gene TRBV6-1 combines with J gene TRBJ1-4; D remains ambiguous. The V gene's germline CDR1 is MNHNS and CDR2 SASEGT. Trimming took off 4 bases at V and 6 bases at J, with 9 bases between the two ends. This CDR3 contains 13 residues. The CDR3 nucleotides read TGTGCCAGCAGTGGGGGTTTCTATGAAAAACTGTTTTTT. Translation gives CASSGGFYEKLFF.

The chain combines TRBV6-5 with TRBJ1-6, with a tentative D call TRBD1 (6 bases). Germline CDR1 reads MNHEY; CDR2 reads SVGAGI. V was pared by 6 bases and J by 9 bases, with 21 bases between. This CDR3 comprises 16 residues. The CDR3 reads CASRKYRAQATSPLHF. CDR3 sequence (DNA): TGTGCCAGCAGGAAATACAGGGCGCAGGCTACTTCACCCCTCCACTTT.

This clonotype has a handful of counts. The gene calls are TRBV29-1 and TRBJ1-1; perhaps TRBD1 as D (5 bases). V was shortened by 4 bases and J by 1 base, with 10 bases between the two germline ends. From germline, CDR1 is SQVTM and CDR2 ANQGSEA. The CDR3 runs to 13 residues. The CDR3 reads CSVVGGANTEAFF. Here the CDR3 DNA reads TGCAGCGTTGTCGGCGGGGCGAACACTGAAGCTTTCTTT.

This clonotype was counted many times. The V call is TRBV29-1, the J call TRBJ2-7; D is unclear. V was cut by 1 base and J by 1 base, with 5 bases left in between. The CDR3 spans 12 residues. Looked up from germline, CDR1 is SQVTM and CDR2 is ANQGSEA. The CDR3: CSVEGDSYEQYF. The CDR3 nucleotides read TGCAGCGTTGAAGGGGATTCCTACGAGCAGTACTTC.

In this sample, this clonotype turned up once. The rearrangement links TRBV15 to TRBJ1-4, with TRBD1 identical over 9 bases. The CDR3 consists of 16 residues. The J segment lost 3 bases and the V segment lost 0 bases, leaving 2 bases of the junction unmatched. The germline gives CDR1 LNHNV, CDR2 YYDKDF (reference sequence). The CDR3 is CATSRDTGGPNEKLFF. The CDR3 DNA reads TGTGCCACCAGCAGAGATACAGGGGGCCCTAATGAAAAACTGTTTTTT. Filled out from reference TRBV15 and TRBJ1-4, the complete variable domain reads DAMVIQNPRYQVTQFGKPVTLSCSQTLNHNVMYWYQQKSSQAPKLLFHYYDKDFNNEADTPDNFQSRRPNTSFCFLDIRSPGLGDTAMYLCATSRDTGGPNEKLFFGSGTQLSVL.

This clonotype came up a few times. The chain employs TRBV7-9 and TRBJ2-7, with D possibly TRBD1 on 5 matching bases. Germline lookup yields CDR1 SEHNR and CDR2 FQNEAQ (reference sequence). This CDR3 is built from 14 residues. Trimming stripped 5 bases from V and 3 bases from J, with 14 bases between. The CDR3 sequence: CASSPAQGFYEQYF. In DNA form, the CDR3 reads TGTGCCAGCAGCCCCGCCCAGGGATTCTACGAGCAGTACTTC.

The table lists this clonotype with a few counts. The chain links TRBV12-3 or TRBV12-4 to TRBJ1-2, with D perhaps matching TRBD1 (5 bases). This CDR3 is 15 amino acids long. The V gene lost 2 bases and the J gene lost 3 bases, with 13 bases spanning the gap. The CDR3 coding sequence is TGTGCCAGCAGTTTAAAGTCAGGGAAAGACTATGGCTACACCTTC. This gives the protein CASSLKSGKDYGYTF.

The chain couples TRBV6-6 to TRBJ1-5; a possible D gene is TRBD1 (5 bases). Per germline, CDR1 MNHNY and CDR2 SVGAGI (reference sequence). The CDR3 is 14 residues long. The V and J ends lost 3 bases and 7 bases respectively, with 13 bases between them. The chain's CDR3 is CASSYRRVEQPQHF. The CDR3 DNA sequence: TGTGCCAGCAGTTATCGCAGGGTGGAGCAGCCCCAGCATTTT.

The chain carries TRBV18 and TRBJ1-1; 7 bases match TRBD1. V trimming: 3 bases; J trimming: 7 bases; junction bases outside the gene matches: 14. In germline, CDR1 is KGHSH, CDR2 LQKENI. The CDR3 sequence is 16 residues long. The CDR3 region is CASSPYTDGTVSEAFF. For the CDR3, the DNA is TGTGCCAGCTCACCTTACACCGACGGGACAGTTAGTGAAGCTTTCTTT.

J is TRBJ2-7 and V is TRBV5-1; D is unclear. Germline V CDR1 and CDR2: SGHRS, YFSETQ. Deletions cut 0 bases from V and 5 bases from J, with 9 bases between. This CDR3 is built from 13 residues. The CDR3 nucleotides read TGCGCCAGCAGCTTGGTTCCGACGGACGAGCAGTACGTC. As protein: CASSLVPTDEQYV.

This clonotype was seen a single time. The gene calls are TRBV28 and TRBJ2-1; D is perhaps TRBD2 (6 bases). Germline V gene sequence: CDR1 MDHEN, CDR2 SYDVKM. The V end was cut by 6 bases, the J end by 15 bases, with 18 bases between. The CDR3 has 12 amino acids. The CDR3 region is CASRPRDRETFF. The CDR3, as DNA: TGTGCCAGCAGACCCCGAGACCGGGAGACGTTCTTC.